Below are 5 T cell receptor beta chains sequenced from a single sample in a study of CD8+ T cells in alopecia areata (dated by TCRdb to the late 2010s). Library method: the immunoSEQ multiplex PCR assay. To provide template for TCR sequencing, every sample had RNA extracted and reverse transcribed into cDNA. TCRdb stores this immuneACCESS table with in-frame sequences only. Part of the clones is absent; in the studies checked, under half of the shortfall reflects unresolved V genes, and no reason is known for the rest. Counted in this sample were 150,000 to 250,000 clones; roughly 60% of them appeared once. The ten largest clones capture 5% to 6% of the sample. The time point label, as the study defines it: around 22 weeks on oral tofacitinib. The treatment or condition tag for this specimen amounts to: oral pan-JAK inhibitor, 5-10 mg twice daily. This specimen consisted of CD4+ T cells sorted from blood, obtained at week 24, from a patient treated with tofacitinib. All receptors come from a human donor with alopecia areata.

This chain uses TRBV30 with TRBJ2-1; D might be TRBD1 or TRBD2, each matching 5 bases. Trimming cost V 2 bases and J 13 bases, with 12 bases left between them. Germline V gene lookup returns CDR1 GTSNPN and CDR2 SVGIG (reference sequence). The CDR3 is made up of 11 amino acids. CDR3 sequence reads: CAWSNLRDQFF. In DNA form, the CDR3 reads TGTGCCTGGAGTAATTTACGGGACCAGTTCTTC.

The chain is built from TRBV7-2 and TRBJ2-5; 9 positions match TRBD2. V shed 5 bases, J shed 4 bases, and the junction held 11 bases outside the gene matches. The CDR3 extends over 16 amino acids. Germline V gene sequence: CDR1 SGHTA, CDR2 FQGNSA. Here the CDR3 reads CASSLMGRGGLETQYF. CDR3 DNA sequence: TGTGCCAGCAGCCTGATGGGGCGGGGGGGCTTAGAGACCCAGTACTTC.

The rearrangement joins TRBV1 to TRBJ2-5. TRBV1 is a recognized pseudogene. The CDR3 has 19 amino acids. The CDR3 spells CTSSHQHPSPGPIQETQYF. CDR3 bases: TGCACCAGCAGCCATCAACACCCCTCACCGGGACCAATCCAAGAGACCCAGTACTTC.

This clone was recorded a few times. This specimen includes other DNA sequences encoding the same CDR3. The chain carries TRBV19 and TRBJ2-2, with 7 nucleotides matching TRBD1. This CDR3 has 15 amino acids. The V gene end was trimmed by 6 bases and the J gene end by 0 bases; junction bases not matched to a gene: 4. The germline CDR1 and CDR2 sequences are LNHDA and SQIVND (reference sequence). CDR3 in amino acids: CASSLTGANTGELFF. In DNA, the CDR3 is TGTGCCAGTAGCCTTACAGGGGCGAACACCGGGGAGCTGTTTTTT.

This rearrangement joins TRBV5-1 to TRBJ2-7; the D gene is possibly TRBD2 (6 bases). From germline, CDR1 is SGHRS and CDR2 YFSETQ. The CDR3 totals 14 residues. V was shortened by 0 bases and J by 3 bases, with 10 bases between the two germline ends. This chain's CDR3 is CASSLGLGLYEQYF. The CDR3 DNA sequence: TGCGCCAGCAGCTTGGGACTGGGACTCTACGAGCAGTACTTC.